This T cell receptor (beta chain) derives from a study of blood T cell repertoires in COVID-19. In terms of age and location, participants ranged from roughly 18 to 95 years and lived in approximately 24 US areas. Cohort allocation depended upon clinical history that participants reported. The method was immunoSEQ multiplex PCR; TCRdb's version includes in-frame clones alone and lacks a portion of them. The table records fewer than 250,000 clones, roughly 86% of them present only once. The sequenced material came from PBMCs or T cells enriched from blood (not recorded which). This TCR was recovered from a woman aged 25 to 39 with acute COVID-19.

CDR3 sequence (DNA): TGTGCCAGCAGTGAGCGGGTACGTGAAAAACTGTTTTTT. Its translation is CASSERVREKLFF. This chain connects TRBV2 to TRBJ1-4; D is unresolved. The germline V and J ends were trimmed by 3 bases and 7 bases, with 9 bases remaining between them. CDR3 length: 13 amino acids. From germline, CDR1 is SNHLY and CDR2 FYNNEI.